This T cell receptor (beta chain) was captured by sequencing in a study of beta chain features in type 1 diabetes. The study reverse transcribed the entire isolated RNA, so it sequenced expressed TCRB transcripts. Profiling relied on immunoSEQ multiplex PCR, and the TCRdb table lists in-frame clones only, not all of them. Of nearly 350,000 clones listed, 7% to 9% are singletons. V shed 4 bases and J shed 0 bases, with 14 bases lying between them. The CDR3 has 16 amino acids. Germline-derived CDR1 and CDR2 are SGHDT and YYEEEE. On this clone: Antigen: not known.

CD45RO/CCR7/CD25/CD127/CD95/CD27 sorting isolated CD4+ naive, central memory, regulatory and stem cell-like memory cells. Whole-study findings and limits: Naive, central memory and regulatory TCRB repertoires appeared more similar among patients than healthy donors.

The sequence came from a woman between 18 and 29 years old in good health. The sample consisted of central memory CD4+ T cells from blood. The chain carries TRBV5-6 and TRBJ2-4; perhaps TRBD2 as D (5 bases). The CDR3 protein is CASSQRLEIAKNIQYF. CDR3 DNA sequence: TGTGCCAGCAGCCAGCGGTTAGAGATAGCCAAAAACATTCAGTACTTC.